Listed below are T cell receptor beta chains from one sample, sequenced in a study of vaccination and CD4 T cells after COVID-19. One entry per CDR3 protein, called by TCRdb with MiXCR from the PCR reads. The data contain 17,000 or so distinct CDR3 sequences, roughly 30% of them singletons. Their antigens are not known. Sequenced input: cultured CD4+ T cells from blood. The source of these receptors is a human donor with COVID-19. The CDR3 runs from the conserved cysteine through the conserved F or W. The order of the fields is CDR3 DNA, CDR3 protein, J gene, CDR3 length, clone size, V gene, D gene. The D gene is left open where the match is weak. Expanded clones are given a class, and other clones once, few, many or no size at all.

cdr3_nt: TGTGCCAGCAGTTCCGGGACAGGGCGGACTATATACTATGGCTACACCTTC
cdr3_aa: CASSSGTGRTIYYGYTF
j_call: TRBJ1-2
cdr3_length: 17
clone_size: few
v_call: TRBV6-5
d_call: TRBD1

cdr3_nt: TGTGCCATCAGTGATTCGGGGACTGGGGCCAACGTCCTGACTTTC
cdr3_aa: CAISDSGTGANVLTF
j_call: TRBJ2-6
cdr3_length: 15
clone_size: NA
v_call: TRBV10-3
d_call: NA

cdr3_nt: TGTGCCTGGAAGGCGGGGGCTAGCAATCAGCCCCAGCATTTT
cdr3_aa: CAWKAGASNQPQHF
j_call: TRBJ1-5
cdr3_length: 14
clone_size: few
v_call: TRBV30
d_call: NA

cdr3_nt: TGTGCCAGCAGCCTCCGATTCCTTACCTACAATGAGCAGTTCTTC
cdr3_aa: CASSLRFLTYNEQFF
j_call: TRBJ2-1
cdr3_length: 15
clone_size: few
v_call: TRBV14
d_call: NA

cdr3_nt: TGTGCCAGCAGCAAAACAACCACTCAGGGGGGGGAGACCCAGTACTTC
cdr3_aa: CASSKTTTQGGETQYF
j_call: TRBJ2-5
cdr3_length: 16
clone_size: NA
v_call: TRBV6-1
d_call: NA

cdr3_nt: TGCAGTGCTAGAGCGGGGATGACTCGTGAGGAGACCCAGTACTTC
cdr3_aa: CSARAGMTREETQYF
j_call: TRBJ2-5
cdr3_length: 15
clone_size: few
v_call: TRBV20-1
d_call: NA

cdr3_nt: TGCAGTGCCACCGTCGTTGGCAATCAGCCCCAGCATTTT
cdr3_aa: CSATVVGNQPQHF
j_call: TRBJ1-5
cdr3_length: 13
clone_size: NA
v_call: TRBV20-1
d_call: NA

cdr3_nt: TGTGCCAGCAGTGAACGAGGGGACGGCACGTTTTTT
cdr3_aa: CASSERGDGTFF
j_call: TRBJ1-4
cdr3_length: 12
clone_size: NA
v_call: TRBV6-1
d_call: NA

cdr3_nt: TGTGCCAGCAGCGTGGAAGGGGGGGGCTTGGTCCCCCTCCACTTT
cdr3_aa: CASSVEGGGLVPLHF
j_call: TRBJ1-6
cdr3_length: 15
clone_size: NA
v_call: TRBV9
d_call: NA

cdr3_nt: TGTGCCAGCAGTCCAGATCAAAACAGGGTCTCCTACGAGCAGTACTTC
cdr3_aa: CASSPDQNRVSYEQYF
j_call: TRBJ2-7
cdr3_length: 16
clone_size: NA
v_call: TRBV2
d_call: NA

cdr3_nt: TGTGCCAGCTCACCCTTGGCAGGAAACCTGGATAACTATGGCTACACCTTC
cdr3_aa: CASSPLAGNLDNYGYTF
j_call: TRBJ1-2
cdr3_length: 17
clone_size: NA
v_call: TRBV18
d_call: NA

cdr3_nt: TGCAGCGTTGAAGGGGCAGTGGGTTTCACAGATACGCAGTATTTT
cdr3_aa: CSVEGAVGFTDTQYF
j_call: TRBJ2-3
cdr3_length: 15
clone_size: NA
v_call: TRBV29-1
d_call: NA

cdr3_nt: TGTGCCAGCAGTTTTATCCGCCGGACAGGGTTGAACACTGAAGCTTTCTTT
cdr3_aa: CASSFIRRTGLNTEAFF
j_call: TRBJ1-1
cdr3_length: 17
clone_size: few
v_call: TRBV6-5
d_call: TRBD1

cdr3_nt: TGTGCCAGCAGCCCGAATGTACGGACAGGGGGTGAAAAACTGTTTTTT
cdr3_aa: CASSPNVRTGGEKLFF
j_call: TRBJ1-4
cdr3_length: 16
clone_size: few
v_call: TRBV7-9
d_call: TRBD1

cdr3_nt: TGCAGTGCTAGGCCCGGGGTCGGGGAGACCCAGTACTTC
cdr3_aa: CSARPGVGETQYF
j_call: TRBJ2-5
cdr3_length: 13
clone_size: few
v_call: TRBV20-1
d_call: NA

cdr3_nt: TGTGCCAGCAGTTTCCTTCCTAGCGGGAGTGAGCAGTTCTTC
cdr3_aa: CASSFLPSGSEQFF
j_call: TRBJ2-1
cdr3_length: 14
clone_size: NA
v_call: TRBV27
d_call: TRBD2

cdr3_nt: TGTGCCAGCAGCATAAGTCTACTATGGCGGGGGTCCTACAATGAGCAGTTCTTC
cdr3_aa: CASSISLLWRGSYNEQFF
j_call: TRBJ2-1
cdr3_length: 18
clone_size: NA
v_call: TRBV7-8
d_call: TRBD2

cdr3_nt: TGTGCCAGCACCGACCGGACAGGCGGTAATTCACCCCTCCACTTT
cdr3_aa: CASTDRTGGNSPLHF
j_call: TRBJ1-6
cdr3_length: 15
clone_size: few
v_call: TRBV6-2/TRBV6-3
d_call: TRBD1

cdr3_nt: TGTGCCAGCAGCCGGGGGCTTGGGGATGAGCAGTTCTTC
cdr3_aa: CASSRGLGDEQFF
j_call: TRBJ2-1
cdr3_length: 13
clone_size: NA
v_call: TRBV7-3
d_call: NA

cdr3_nt: TGCAGTGCTAGAGCCCCTGACAGGAGCAATCAGCCCCAGCATTTT
cdr3_aa: CSARAPDRSNQPQHF
j_call: TRBJ1-5
cdr3_length: 15
clone_size: medium-sized
v_call: TRBV20-1
d_call: NA

cdr3_nt: TGTGCCAGCAGCAAAGATCAAGAGACCCAGTACTTC
cdr3_aa: CASSKDQETQYF
j_call: TRBJ2-5
cdr3_length: 12
clone_size: NA
v_call: TRBV21-1
d_call: NA

cdr3_nt: TGTGCCAGCAGCTCCCTCGCTCGGGGTGGTTATGGCTACACCTTC
cdr3_aa: CASSSLARGGYGYTF
j_call: TRBJ1-2
cdr3_length: 15
clone_size: few
v_call: TRBV11-2
d_call: NA

cdr3_nt: TGTGCCAGCAGGGACAGACAGGGGACCGCTGAAGCTTTCTTT
cdr3_aa: CASRDRQGTAEAFF
j_call: TRBJ1-1
cdr3_length: 14
clone_size: few
v_call: TRBV6-4
d_call: TRBD1

cdr3_nt: TGCAGTGCCTATTCGTCGGGGGCTCAGCCCCAGCATTTT
cdr3_aa: CSAYSSGAQPQHF
j_call: TRBJ1-5
cdr3_length: 13
clone_size: NA
v_call: TRBV20-1
d_call: NA

cdr3_nt: TGCAGTGCTAATTTAATTGTATTCGGGGACAGGGGTTCACCCCTCCACTTT
cdr3_aa: CSANLIVFGDRGSPLHF
j_call: TRBJ1-6
cdr3_length: 17
clone_size: few
v_call: TRBV20-1
d_call: TRBD1

cdr3_nt: TGTGCCAGCAGCCGGGACAGTGAAGCTTTCTTT
cdr3_aa: CASSRDSEAFF
j_call: TRBJ1-1
cdr3_length: 11
clone_size: few
v_call: TRBV6-1
d_call: TRBD1

cdr3_nt: TGTGCGGCGGCGAATAATTCACCCCTCCACTTT
cdr3_aa: CAAANNSPLHF
j_call: TRBJ1-6
cdr3_length: 11
clone_size: NA
v_call: TRBV30
d_call: NA

cdr3_nt: TGTGCCAGCAGTTCCGCAAGGGGGCCGTCGAACACTGAAGCTTTCTTT
cdr3_aa: CASSSARGPSNTEAFF
j_call: TRBJ1-1
cdr3_length: 16
clone_size: few
v_call: TRBV12-3/TRBV12-4
d_call: TRBD1

cdr3_nt: TGTGCCAGCAGCAAGGGGAGCGGGACACTAGCTAACTATGGCTACACCTTC
cdr3_aa: CASSKGSGTLANYGYTF
j_call: TRBJ1-2
cdr3_length: 17
clone_size: NA
v_call: TRBV27
d_call: NA

cdr3_nt: TGTGCCAGCAGTTCAAAACAGGGGAACGAGCAGTACTTC
cdr3_aa: CASSSKQGNEQYF
j_call: TRBJ2-7
cdr3_length: 13
clone_size: once
v_call: TRBV2
d_call: TRBD1

cdr3_nt: TGTGCCAGCAGCAGGATCGGGACTCCCGATAATCAGCCCCAGCATTTT
cdr3_aa: CASSRIGTPDNQPQHF
j_call: TRBJ1-5
cdr3_length: 16
clone_size: few
v_call: TRBV5-6
d_call: NA

cdr3_nt: TGCAGCGTATCGTTAAAAGCGAGCTCAGCGTCGGTCCTCTATGGCTACACCTTC
cdr3_aa: CSVSLKASSASVLYGYTF
j_call: TRBJ1-2
cdr3_length: 18
clone_size: few
v_call: TRBV29-1
d_call: NA

cdr3_nt: TGTGCCAGCGCTAAGAACACTGAAGCTTTCTTT
cdr3_aa: CASAKNTEAFF
j_call: TRBJ1-1
cdr3_length: 11
clone_size: few
v_call: TRBV6-1
d_call: NA

cdr3_nt: TGTGCCAGCAGCAGTGACGGGCGAAATCAGCCCCAGCATTTT
cdr3_aa: CASSSDGRNQPQHF
j_call: TRBJ1-5
cdr3_length: 14
clone_size: NA
v_call: TRBV5-5
d_call: NA

cdr3_nt: TGTGCCAGCAGCTTCATGGCAGGGGGTAACTATGGCTACACCTTC
cdr3_aa: CASSFMAGGNYGYTF
j_call: TRBJ1-2
cdr3_length: 15
clone_size: few
v_call: TRBV7-2
d_call: TRBD1

cdr3_nt: TGTGCCACCTGGAAGCAGGGGGAAGAGACCCAGTACTTC
cdr3_aa: CATWKQGEETQYF
j_call: TRBJ2-5
cdr3_length: 13
clone_size: once
v_call: TRBV19
d_call: TRBD1

cdr3_nt: TGTGCCACCAGTGAACGGGACAGCCAGACTATTTCAAATCACATGAACACTGAAGCTTTCTTT
cdr3_aa: CATSERDSQTISNHMNTEAFF
j_call: TRBJ1-1
cdr3_length: 21
clone_size: NA
v_call: TRBV24-1
d_call: TRBD1

cdr3_nt: TGTGCCAGCAGCTTAGCGCCTTCTAGCGGGGGATACCTCTCCTACGAGCAGTACTTC
cdr3_aa: CASSLAPSSGGYLSYEQYF
j_call: TRBJ2-7
cdr3_length: 19
clone_size: NA
v_call: TRBV7-9
d_call: TRBD2

cdr3_nt: TGTGCCAGCTCGCCTTCGGGACAGCCCTTAAATCAGCCCCAGCATTTT
cdr3_aa: CASSPSGQPLNQPQHF
j_call: TRBJ1-5
cdr3_length: 16
clone_size: NA
v_call: TRBV18
d_call: TRBD1

cdr3_nt: TGTGCCAGCAGCCCTCTGAGGTCCCCCAAGGGGGAGACCCAGTACTTC
cdr3_aa: CASSPLRSPKGETQYF
j_call: TRBJ2-5
cdr3_length: 16
clone_size: NA
v_call: TRBV7-9
d_call: NA

cdr3_nt: TGTGCCAGCAGGGGCGGGACAGGGTCCGATACGCAGTATTTT
cdr3_aa: CASRGGTGSDTQYF
j_call: TRBJ2-3
cdr3_length: 14
clone_size: NA
v_call: TRBV2
d_call: TRBD1

cdr3_nt: TGTGCCAGCAGCGACGAAGGGAGGGTTCTGGAGACCCAGTACTTC
cdr3_aa: CASSDEGRVLETQYF
j_call: TRBJ2-5
cdr3_length: 15
clone_size: NA
v_call: TRBV4-2
d_call: TRBD2

cdr3_nt: TGTGCCAGCAGCTTCGACAGCACCTATGGCTACACCTTC
cdr3_aa: CASSFDSTYGYTF
j_call: TRBJ1-2
cdr3_length: 13
clone_size: NA
v_call: TRBV6-2/TRBV6-3
d_call: NA

cdr3_nt: TGTGCCAGCAGGCAGCTAGCGGCCGGAAGCACAGATACGCAGTATTTT
cdr3_aa: CASRQLAAGSTDTQYF
j_call: TRBJ2-3
cdr3_length: 16
clone_size: NA
v_call: TRBV2
d_call: TRBD2

cdr3_nt: TGTGCCATCAGGGAACAGGGGCGAAACACTGAAGCTTTCTTT
cdr3_aa: CAIREQGRNTEAFF
j_call: TRBJ1-1
cdr3_length: 14
clone_size: NA
v_call: TRBV10-3
d_call: TRBD1

cdr3_nt: TGTGCCACCAGCACACCAGACTGGGGCAGGGTCCCCCCAGGCGAGCAGTACTTC
cdr3_aa: CATSTPDWGRVPPGEQYF
j_call: TRBJ2-7
cdr3_length: 18
clone_size: NA
v_call: TRBV15
d_call: NA

cdr3_nt: TGTGCCAGCAGTTTCAACTCCCCCCGGGATGGCTACACCTTC
cdr3_aa: CASSFNSPRDGYTF
j_call: TRBJ1-2
cdr3_length: 14
clone_size: NA
v_call: TRBV12-3/TRBV12-4
d_call: NA

cdr3_nt: TGTGCCAGCAGCTGGGACAGAGTCGATGAAGCTTTCTTT
cdr3_aa: CASSWDRVDEAFF
j_call: TRBJ1-1
cdr3_length: 13
clone_size: NA
v_call: TRBV5-6
d_call: TRBD1

cdr3_nt: TGCAGTGCTACTGACAGGTCGGGCACCGGGGAGCTGTTTTTT
cdr3_aa: CSATDRSGTGELFF
j_call: TRBJ2-2
cdr3_length: 14
clone_size: NA
v_call: TRBV20-1
d_call: NA

cdr3_nt: TGTGCCAGCAGCTTCCCCGGCCGGGACACTGAAGCTTTCTTT
cdr3_aa: CASSFPGRDTEAFF
j_call: TRBJ1-1
cdr3_length: 14
clone_size: NA
v_call: TRBV5-5
d_call: NA

cdr3_nt: TGTGCCAGCACTCGCTGGGGCGCAGGGGGCTCCCCCACAGATACGCAGTATTTT
cdr3_aa: CASTRWGAGGSPTDTQYF
j_call: TRBJ2-3
cdr3_length: 18
clone_size: NA
v_call: TRBV6-1
d_call: TRBD1